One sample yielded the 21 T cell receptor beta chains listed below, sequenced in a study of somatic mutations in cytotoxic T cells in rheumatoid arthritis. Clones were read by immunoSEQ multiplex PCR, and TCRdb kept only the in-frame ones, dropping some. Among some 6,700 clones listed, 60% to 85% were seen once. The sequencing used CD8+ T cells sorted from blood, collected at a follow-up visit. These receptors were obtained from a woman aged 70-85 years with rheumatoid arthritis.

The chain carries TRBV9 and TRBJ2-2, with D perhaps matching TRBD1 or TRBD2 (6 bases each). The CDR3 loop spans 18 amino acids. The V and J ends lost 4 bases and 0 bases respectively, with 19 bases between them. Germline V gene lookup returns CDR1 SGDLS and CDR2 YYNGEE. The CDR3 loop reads CASSLNLRGRANTGELFF. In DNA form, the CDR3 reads TGTGCCAGCAGCCTAAATCTACGGGGGCGAGCGAACACCGGGGAGCTGTTTTTT. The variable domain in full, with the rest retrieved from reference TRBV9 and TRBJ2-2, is DSGVTQTPKHLITATGQRVTLRCSPRSGDLSVYWYQQSLDQGLQFLIQYYNGEERAKGNILERFSAQQFPDLHSELNLSSLELGDSALYFCASSLNLRGRANTGELFFGEGSRLTVL.

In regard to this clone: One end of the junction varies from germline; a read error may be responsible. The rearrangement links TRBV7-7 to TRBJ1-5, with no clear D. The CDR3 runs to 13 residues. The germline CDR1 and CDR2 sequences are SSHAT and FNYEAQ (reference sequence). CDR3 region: CASSLAPGQPQHF. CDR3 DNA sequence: TGTGCTAGCAGCTTAGCGCCGGGTCAGCCCCAGCATTTT.

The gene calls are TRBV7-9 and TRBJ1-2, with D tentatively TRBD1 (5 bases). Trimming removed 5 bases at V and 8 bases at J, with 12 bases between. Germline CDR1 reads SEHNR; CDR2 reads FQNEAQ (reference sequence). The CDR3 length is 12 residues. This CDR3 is CASSPRQGGYTF. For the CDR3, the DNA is TGTGCCAGCAGCCCCCGCCAGGGAGGCTACACCTTC.

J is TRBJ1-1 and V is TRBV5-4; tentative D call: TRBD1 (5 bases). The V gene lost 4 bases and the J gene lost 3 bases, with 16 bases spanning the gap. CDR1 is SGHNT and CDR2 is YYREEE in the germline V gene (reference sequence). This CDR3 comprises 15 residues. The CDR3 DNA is TGTGCCAGCAGCGGGGGTCACCGGTATCACACTGAAGCTTTCTTT. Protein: CASSGGHRYHTEAFF.

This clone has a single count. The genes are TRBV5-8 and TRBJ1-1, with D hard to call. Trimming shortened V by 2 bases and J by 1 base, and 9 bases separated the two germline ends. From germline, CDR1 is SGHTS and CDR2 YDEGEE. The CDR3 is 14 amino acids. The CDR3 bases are TGTGCCAGCAGCTTACTGGACGGGAACACTGAAGCTTTCTTT. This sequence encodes CASSLLDGNTEAFF.

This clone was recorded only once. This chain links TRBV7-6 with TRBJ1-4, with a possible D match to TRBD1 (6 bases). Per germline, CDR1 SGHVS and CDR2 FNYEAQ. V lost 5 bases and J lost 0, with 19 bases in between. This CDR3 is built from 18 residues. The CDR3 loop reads CASSANPQGTATNEKLFF. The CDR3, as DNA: TGTGCCAGCAGCGCTAACCCTCAGGGGACTGCAACTAATGAAAAACTGTTTTTT.

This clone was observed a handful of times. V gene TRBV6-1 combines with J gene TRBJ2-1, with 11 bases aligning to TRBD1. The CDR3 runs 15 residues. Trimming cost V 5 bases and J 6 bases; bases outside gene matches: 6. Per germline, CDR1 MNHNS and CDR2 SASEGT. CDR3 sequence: CASSREGTGGNEQFF. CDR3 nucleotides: TGTGCCAGCAGTCGTGAGGGGACAGGGGGCAATGAGCAGTTCTTC.

CDR3 in amino acids: CASSPGAGSEQYF. The CDR3 region has the DNA TGTGCCAGCAGCCCCGGCGCAGGGAGCGAGCAGTACTTC. The chain recombines TRBV7-9 with TRBJ2-7, with D perhaps assigned TRBD1 or TRBD2 (5 bases each). CDR3 length: 13 amino acids. Trimming left V 5 bases short and J 6 bases short, with 14 bases between. The germline V gene has CDR1 SEHNR and CDR2 FQNEAQ (reference sequence).

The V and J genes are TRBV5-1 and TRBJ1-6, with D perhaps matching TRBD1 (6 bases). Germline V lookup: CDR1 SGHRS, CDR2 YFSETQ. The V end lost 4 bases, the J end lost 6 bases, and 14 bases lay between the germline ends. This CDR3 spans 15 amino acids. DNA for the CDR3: TGCGCCAGCAGCACCGGACAGTCCCTTAATTCACCCCTCCACTTT. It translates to CASSTGQSLNSPLHF. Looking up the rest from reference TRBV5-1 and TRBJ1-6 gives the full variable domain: KAGVTQTPRYLIKTRGQQVTLSCSPISGHRSVSWYQQTPGQGLQFLFEYFSETQRNKGNFPGRFSGRQFSNSRSEMNVSTLELGDSALYLCASSTGQSLNSPLHFGNGTRLTVT.

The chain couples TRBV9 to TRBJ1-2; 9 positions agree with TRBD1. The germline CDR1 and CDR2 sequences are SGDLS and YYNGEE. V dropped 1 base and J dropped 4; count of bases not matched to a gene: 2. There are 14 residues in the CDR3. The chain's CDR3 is CASSVTGGIYGYTF. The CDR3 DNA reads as TGTGCCAGCAGCGTAACAGGGGGCATCTATGGCTACACCTTC.

Written as DNA, the CDR3 is TGTGCCAGCACCTGGACAGACTCAGAGACCCAGTACTTC. Protein sequence: CASTWTDSETQYF. The chain combines TRBV7-9 with TRBJ2-5; a weak D match, TRBD1 (6 bases). The germline CDR1 and CDR2 sequences are SEHNR and FQNEAQ (reference sequence). Between the trimmed V and J ends, which lost 7 bases and 4 bases, there was a span of 13 bases. CDR3 length: 13 residues.

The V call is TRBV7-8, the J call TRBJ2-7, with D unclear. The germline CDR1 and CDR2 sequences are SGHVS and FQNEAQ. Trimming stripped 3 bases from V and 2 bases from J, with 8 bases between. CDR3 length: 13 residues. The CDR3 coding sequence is TGTGCCAGCAGCTTGCCGGGCCCCTACGAGCAGTACTTC. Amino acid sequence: CASSLPGPYEQYF.

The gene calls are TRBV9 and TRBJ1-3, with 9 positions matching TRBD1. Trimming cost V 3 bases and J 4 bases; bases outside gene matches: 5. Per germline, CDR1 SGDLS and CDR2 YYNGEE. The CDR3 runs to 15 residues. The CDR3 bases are TGTGCCAGCAGCGCCACAGGGGGCACCGGAAACACCATATATTTT. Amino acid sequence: CASSATGGTGNTIYF.

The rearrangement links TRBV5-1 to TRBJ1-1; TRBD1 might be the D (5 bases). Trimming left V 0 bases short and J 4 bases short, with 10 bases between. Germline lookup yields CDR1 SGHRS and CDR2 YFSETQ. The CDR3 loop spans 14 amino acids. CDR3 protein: CASSLEGLGTEAFF. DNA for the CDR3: TGCGCCAGCAGCTTGGAGGGGTTGGGCACTGAAGCTTTCTTT.

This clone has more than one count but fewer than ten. The CDR3 DNA sequence: TGCAGCGTTGAAGGGGGGAGCTATGGCTACACCTTC. Its protein is CSVEGGSYGYTF. V gene TRBV29-1 combines with J gene TRBJ1-2; D perhaps matches TRBD1 (5 bases). V was shortened by 1 base and J by 4 bases, with 7 bases between the two germline ends. The length of the CDR3 is 12 residues. The germline gives CDR1 SQVTM, CDR2 ANQGSEA. The variable domain in full, completed from reference TRBV29-1 and TRBJ1-2, reads SAVISQKPSRDICQRGTSLTIQCQVDSQVTMMFWYRQQPGQSLTLIATANQGSEATYESGFVIDKFPISRPNLTFSTLTVSNMSPEDSSIYLCSVEGGSYGYTFGSGTRLTVV.

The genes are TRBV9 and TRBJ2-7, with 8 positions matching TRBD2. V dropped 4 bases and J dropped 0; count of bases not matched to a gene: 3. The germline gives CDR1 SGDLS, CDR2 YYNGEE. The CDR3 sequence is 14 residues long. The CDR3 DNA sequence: TGTGCCAGCAGCCACAGCGGGAGCTCCTACGAGCAGTACTTC. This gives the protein CASSHSGSSYEQYF.

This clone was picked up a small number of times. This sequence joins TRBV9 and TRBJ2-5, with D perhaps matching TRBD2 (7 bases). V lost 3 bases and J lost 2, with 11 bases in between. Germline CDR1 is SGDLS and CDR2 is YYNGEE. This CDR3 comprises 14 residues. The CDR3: CASSGGGVQETQYF. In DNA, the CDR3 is TGTGCCAGCAGCGGGGGGGGCGTTCAAGAGACCCAGTACTTC.

CDR3 protein: CASFSLASYEQYF. Here the CDR3 DNA reads TGTGCCAGCTTTTCCCTAGCGAGCTACGAGCAGTACTTC. The chain joins TRBV2 to TRBJ2-7, with a weak D call TRBD2 (6 bases). In germline, CDR1 is SNHLY, CDR2 FYNNEI. V was pared by 8 bases and J by 3 bases, with 14 bases between. This CDR3 has 13 residues.

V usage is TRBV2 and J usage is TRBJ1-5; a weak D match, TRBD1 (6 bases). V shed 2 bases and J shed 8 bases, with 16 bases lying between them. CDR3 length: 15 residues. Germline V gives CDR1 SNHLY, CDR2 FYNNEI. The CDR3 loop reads CASSELGATGEPQHF. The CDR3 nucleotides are TGTGCCAGCAGTGAACTGGGGGCGACTGGGGAGCCCCAGCATTTT.

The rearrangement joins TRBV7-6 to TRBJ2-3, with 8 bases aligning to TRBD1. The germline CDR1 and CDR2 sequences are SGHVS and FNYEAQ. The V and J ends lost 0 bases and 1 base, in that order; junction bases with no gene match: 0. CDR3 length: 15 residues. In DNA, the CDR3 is TGTGCCAGCAGCTTAGCGGGACAGGGCACAGATACGCAGTATTTT. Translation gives CASSLAGQGTDTQYF.

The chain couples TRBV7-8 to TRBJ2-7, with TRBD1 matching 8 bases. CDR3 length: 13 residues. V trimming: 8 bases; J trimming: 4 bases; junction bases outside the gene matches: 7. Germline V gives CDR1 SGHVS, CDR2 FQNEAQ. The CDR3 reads CASFTQGAYEQYF. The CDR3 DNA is TGTGCCAGCTTCACCCAGGGGGCGTACGAGCAGTACTTC.